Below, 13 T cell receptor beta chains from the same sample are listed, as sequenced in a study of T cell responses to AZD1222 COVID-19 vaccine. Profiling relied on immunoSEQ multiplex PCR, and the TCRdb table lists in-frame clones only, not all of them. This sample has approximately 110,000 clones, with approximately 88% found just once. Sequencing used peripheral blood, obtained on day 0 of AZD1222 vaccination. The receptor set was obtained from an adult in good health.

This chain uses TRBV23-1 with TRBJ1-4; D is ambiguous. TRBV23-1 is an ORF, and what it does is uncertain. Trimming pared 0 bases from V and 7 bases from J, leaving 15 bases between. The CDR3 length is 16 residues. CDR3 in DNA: TGCGCCAGCAGTCAATCGAGTCGAGGACCGACTGAAAAACTGTTTTTT. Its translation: CASSQSSRGPTEKLFF.

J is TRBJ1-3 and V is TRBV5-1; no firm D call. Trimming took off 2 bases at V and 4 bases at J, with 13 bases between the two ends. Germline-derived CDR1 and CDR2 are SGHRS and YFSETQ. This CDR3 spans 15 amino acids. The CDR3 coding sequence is TGCGCCAGCAGCTTTGGACCCTTGCGGGGAAACACCATATATTTT. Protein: CASSFGPLRGNTIYF.

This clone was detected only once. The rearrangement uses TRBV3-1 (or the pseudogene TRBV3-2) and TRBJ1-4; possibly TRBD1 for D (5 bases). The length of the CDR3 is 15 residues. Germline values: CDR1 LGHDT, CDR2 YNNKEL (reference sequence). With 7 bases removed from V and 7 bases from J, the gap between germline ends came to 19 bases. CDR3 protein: CASTPTRTTVEKLFF. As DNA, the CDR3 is TGTGCCAGCACTCCAACTAGAACGACAGTTGAAAAACTGTTTTTT.

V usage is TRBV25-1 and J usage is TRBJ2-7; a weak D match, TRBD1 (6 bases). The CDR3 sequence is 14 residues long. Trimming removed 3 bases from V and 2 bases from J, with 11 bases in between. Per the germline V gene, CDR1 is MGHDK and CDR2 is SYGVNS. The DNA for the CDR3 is TGTGCCAGCAGTGATCCGGGACAAACCTACGAGCAGTACTTC. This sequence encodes CASSDPGQTYEQYF.

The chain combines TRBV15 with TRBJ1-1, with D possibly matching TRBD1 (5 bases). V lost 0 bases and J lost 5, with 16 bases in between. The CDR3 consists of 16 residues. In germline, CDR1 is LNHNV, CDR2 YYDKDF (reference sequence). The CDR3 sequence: CATSRDREGRLTEAFF. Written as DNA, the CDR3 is TGTGCCACCAGCAGAGATCGGGAGGGACGGTTGACTGAAGCTTTCTTT.

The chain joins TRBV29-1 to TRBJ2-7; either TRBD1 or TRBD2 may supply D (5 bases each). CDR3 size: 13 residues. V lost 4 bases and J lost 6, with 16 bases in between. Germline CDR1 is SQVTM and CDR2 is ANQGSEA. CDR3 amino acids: CSVAGTLDSEQYF. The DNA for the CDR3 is TGCAGCGTTGCAGGGACCCTCGATTCCGAGCAGTACTTC.

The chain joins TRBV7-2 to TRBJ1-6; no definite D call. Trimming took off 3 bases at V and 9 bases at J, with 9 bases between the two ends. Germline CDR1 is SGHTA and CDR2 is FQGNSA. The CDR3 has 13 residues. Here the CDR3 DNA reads TGTGCCAGCAGCTTTCCTTTGGTTTCACCCCTCCACTTT. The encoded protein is CASSFPLVSPLHF.

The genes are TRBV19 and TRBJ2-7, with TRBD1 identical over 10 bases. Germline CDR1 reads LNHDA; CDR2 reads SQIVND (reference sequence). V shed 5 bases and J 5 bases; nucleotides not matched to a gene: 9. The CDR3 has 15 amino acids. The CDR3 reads CASSSHPGQGHEQYF. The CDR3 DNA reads TGTGCCAGTAGTTCGCATCCGGGACAGGGGCACGAGCAGTACTTC.

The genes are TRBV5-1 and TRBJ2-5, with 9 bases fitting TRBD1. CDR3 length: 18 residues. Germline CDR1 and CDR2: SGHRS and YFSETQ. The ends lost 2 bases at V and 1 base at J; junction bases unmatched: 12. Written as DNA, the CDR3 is TGCGCCAGCAGCTTCGGGGGACAGGGTAGACCCTTCCAAGAGACCCAGTACTTC. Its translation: CASSFGGQGRPFQETQYF. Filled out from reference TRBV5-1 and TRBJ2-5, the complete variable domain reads KAGVTQTPRYLIKTRGQQVTLSCSPISGHRSVSWYQQTPGQGLQFLFEYFSETQRNKGNFPGRFSGRQFSNSRSEMNVSTLELGDSALYLCASSFGGQGRPFQETQYFGPGTRLLVL.

The DNA for the CDR3 is TGTGCCAGTAGAGGGGACAGTAGGGGCTACAATGAGCAGTTCTTC. Protein product: CASRGDSRGYNEQFF. The chain carries TRBV19 and TRBJ2-1; 7 nucleotides agree with TRBD1. Germline V CDR1 and CDR2: LNHDA, SQIVND (reference sequence). V dropped 6 bases and J dropped 3; count of bases not matched to a gene: 8. This CDR3 region has 15 residues.

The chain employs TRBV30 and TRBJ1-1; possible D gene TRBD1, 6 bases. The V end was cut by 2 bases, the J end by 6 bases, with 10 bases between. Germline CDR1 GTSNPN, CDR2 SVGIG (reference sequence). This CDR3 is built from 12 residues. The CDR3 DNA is TGTGCCTGGAGTCATTGGGGGCCTGAAGCTTTCTTT. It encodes CAWSHWGPEAFF.

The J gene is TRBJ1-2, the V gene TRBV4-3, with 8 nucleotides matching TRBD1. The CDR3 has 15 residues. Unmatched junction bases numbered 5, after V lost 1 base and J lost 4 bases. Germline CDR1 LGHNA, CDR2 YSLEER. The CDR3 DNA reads TGCGCCAGCAGCCAAGCCACGACAGGGGCCTATGGCTACACCTTC. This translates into CASSQATTGAYGYTF.

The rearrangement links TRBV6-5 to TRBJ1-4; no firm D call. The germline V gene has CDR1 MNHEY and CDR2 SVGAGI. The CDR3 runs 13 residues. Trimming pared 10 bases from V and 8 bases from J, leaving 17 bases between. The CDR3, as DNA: TGTGCCACTACCTCGGAGGTAGGCGAAAAACTGTTTTTT. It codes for CATTSEVGEKLFF.